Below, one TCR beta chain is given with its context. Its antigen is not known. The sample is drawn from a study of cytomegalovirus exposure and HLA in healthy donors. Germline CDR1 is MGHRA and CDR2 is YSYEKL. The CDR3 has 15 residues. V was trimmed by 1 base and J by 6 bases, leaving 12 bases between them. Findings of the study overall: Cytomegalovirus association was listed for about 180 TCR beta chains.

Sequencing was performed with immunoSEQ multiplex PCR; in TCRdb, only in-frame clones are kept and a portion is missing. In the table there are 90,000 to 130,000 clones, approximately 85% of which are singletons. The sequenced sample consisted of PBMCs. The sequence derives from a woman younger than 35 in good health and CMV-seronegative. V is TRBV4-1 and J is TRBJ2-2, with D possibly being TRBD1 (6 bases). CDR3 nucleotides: TGCGCCAGCAGCCAAGTACAGGGTGAGGCCGGGGAGCTGTTTTTT. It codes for CASSQVQGEAGELFF.